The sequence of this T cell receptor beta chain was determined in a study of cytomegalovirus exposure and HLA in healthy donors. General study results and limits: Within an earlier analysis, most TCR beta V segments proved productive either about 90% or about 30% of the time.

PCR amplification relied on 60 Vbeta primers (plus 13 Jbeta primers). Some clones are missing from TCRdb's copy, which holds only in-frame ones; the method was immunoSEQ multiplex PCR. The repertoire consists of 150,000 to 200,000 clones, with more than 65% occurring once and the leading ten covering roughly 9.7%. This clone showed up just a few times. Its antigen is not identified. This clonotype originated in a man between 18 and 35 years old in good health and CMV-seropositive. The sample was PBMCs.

In DNA form, the CDR3 reads TGTGCCTGGAGTGTCCCGGACAGGGGGGGAACAGATACGCAGTATTTT. This gives the protein CAWSVPDRGGTDTQYF. V gene TRBV30 combines with J gene TRBJ2-3; 10 bases are a match to TRBD1. Germline values: CDR1 GTSNPN, CDR2 SVGIG (reference sequence). The junction had 6 bases not matched to a gene; V was cut back by 0 bases and J by 3 bases. The CDR3 loop spans 16 amino acids. Full variable domain (missing parts from reference TRBV30 and TRBJ2-3): SQTIHQWPATLVQPVGSPLSLECTVEGTSNPNLYWYRQAAGRGLQLLFYSVGIGQISSEVPQNLSASRPQDRQFILSSKKLLLSDSGFYLCAWSVPDRGGTDTQYFGPGTRLTVL.